Below, 9 T cell receptor beta chains from the same sample are listed, as sequenced in a study of T cells after yellow fever vaccination. One entry per CDR3 protein results from TCRdb running MiXCR on the 5' RACE reads. The sample shows a few hundred thousand distinct CDR3 sequences, 12% of them seen only once. The sample in question was CD4+ T cells sorted from PBMCs, obtained 15 days after the yellow fever booster vaccination. The receptors were sampled from a man aged 18 to 30 who received the YFV17D yellow fever vaccine.

This clonotype was observed many times. The V call is TRBV7-2, the J call TRBJ2-2; D is unclear. The V and J ends lost 5 bases and 7 bases respectively, with 11 bases between them. CDR1 and CDR2 from the germline V gene are SGHTA and FQGNSA. This CDR3 contains 13 residues. The CDR3 bases are TGTGCCAGCAGCCCCTTAGTCGGCGGGGAGCTGTTTTTT. It yields the protein CASSPLVGGELFF.

This chain connects TRBV6-5 to TRBJ1-4; a weak D match, TRBD1 (5 bases). Trimming pared 6 bases from V and 8 bases from J, leaving 25 bases between. The CDR3 runs 17 residues. The germline CDR1 and CDR2 sequences are MNHEY and SVGAGI. The CDR3 bases are TGTGCCAGCAGCCGTACGGCCGGGGGGATTCGCGGGGAAAAACTGTTTTTT. It is translated as CASSRTAGGIRGEKLFF.

The rearrangement links TRBV20-1 to TRBJ1-1, with D hard to call. The CDR3 runs to 15 residues. Between the trimmed V and J ends, which lost 3 bases and 7 bases, there was a span of 21 bases. Per germline, CDR1 DFQATT and CDR2 SNEGSKA (reference sequence). The CDR3 DNA reads as TGCAGTGCTAGCCCGGCAAGGCCCCCGACCTATGAAGCTTTCTTT. Its protein product is CSASPARPPTYEAFF.

This chain connects TRBV28 to TRBJ2-6, with D tentatively TRBD2 (6 bases). In germline, CDR1 is MDHEN, CDR2 SYDVKM. This CDR3 is 14 amino acids long. V was trimmed by 10 bases and J by 1 base, leaving 11 bases between them. Here the CDR3 reads CATKRGSGANVLTF. CDR3 in DNA: TGTGCCACCAAACGGGGGTCTGGGGCCAACGTCCTGACTTTC. Filled out from reference TRBV28 and TRBJ2-6, the complete variable domain reads DVKVTQSSRYLVKRTGEKVFLECVQDMDHENMFWYRQDPGLGLRLIYFSYDVKMKEKGDIPEGYSVSREKKERFSLILESASTNQTSMYLCATKRGSGANVLTFGAGSRLTVL.

This clonotype was observed many times. The chain joins TRBV5-1 to TRBJ2-1; D is uncertain. Deletions cut 3 bases from V and 8 bases from J, with 15 bases between. This CDR3 is built from 14 residues. Per germline, CDR1 SGHRS and CDR2 YFSETQ. CDR3 nucleotide sequence: TGCGCCAGCAGCTCTCCCTCAATCTTCGATGAGCAGTTCTTC. Protein product: CASSSPSIFDEQFF.

The CDR3 spells CAWGQGSGYTF. CDR3 in DNA: TGTGCCTGGGGACAGGGAAGTGGCTACACCTTC. The chain combines TRBV30 with TRBJ1-2, with TRBD1 matching 8 bases. CDR3 length: 11 residues. Germline trimming cut 5 bases from V and 7 bases from J; bases unmatched to any gene: 3. Germline values: CDR1 GTSNPN, CDR2 SVGIG (reference sequence).

This chain connects TRBV11-2 to TRBJ1-2, with 10 bases lining up with TRBD1. The V gene's germline CDR1 is SGHAT and CDR2 FQNNGV. V shed 5 bases, J shed 3 bases, and the junction held 15 bases outside the gene matches. This CDR3 spans 18 amino acids. CDR3 DNA: TGTGCCAGCAGCCGCGCGACTCACCCCGGGACAGGGGACTATGGCTACACCTTC. Translation gives CASSRATHPGTGDYGYTF.

The chain combines TRBV2 with TRBJ2-5; 11 nucleotides match TRBD2. V lost 0 bases to trimming and J lost 7 bases; unmatched junction nucleotides: 4. Germline assignment: CDR1 SNHLY and CDR2 FYNNEI. The CDR3 totals 15 residues. CDR3 protein: CASSEASGGAVTQYF. The CDR3 DNA follows: TGTGCCAGCAGTGAAGCTAGCGGGGGGGCCGTGACCCAGTACTTC.

In its sample, this clonotype was seen a few times. The chain carries TRBV5-4 and TRBJ2-1, with 11 bases fitting TRBD2. Germline V lookup: CDR1 SGHNT, CDR2 YYREEE (reference sequence). The CDR3 runs to 15 residues. Trimming took 6 bases from V and 4 from J; bases not matched to a gene: 6. The CDR3 region is CASKLAGDLYNEQFF. CDR3 DNA sequence: TGTGCCAGCAAACTAGCGGGGGACCTTTACAATGAGCAGTTCTTC.